These T cell receptor beta chains were read from a single sample in a study of blood T cell repertoires in COVID-19. Profiling relied on immunoSEQ multiplex PCR, and the TCRdb table lists in-frame clones only, not all of them. This repertoire shows 60,000 to 75,000 clones, roughly 78% found once; its top ten account for about 26%. The sample taken for sequencing was peripheral blood. The receptors originated from a man aged 55-75 years with active or convalescent COVID-19. CDR3s include the opening cysteine and the closing phenylalanine or tryptophan.

CDR3aa	v_gene	j_gene
CASSLSRNNEQFF	TRBV27	TRBJ2-1
CASSLFGGSYAEAFF	TRBV11-1	TRBJ1-1
CASSFGQPNNYGYTF	TRBV5-1	TRBJ1-2
CSVEEEWGLGTEAFF	TRBV29-1	TRBJ1-1
CASSLAGGDTEAFF	TRBV11-2	TRBJ1-1
CASAEQGTDYGYTF	TRBV19	TRBJ1-2
CASGTMHLSGNTIYF	TRBV19	TRBJ1-3
CASMRDFSYNEQFF	TRBV11-2	TRBJ2-1
CASSPRPVDYNSPLHF	TRBV27	TRBJ1-6
CASSLNQGNYGYTF	TRBV5-6	TRBJ1-2
CSVEEGTGVHF	TRBV29-1	TRBJ1-5
CASSAGQGSNQPQHF	TRBV2	TRBJ1-5
CAWRADSTEAFF	TRBV30	TRBJ1-1
CASSPTGAEQYF	TRBV5-1	TRBJ2-7
CASSLNAPGNTGELFF	TRBV7-3	TRBJ2-2
CASSKYRGDDEQFF	TRBV27	TRBJ2-1
CASSPTGGSGNTIYF	TRBV6-5	TRBJ1-3
CASSQVWRAGQGEQFF	TRBV4-3	TRBJ2-1
CASSPVVGGYQETQYF	TRBV27	TRBJ2-5
CASSFQGETEAFF	TRBV7-3	TRBJ1-1
CASNQIRDSGGSYNEQFF	TRBV2	TRBJ2-1
CASSLAGTAGDTQYF	TRBV7-2	TRBJ2-3
CSASKAGGVLDTEAFF	TRBV20-1	TRBJ1-1
CSASRNEKLFF	TRBV20-1	TRBJ1-4
CASSPDFWDRGRENYEQYF	TRBV18	TRBJ2-7
CASRDSYPDTQYF	TRBV2	TRBJ2-3
CAISGHGEPRGYTF	TRBV10-3	TRBJ1-2
CASSSVGGVGELFF	TRBV13	TRBJ2-2
CASSQDRGSGLDGFGTQYF	TRBV3-1/TRBV3-2	TRBJ2-3
CASSFLRRAFF	TRBV28	TRBJ1-1
CASSHPRQGANLWWSPLHF	TRBV6-6	TRBJ1-6
CASRLNRGNEQFF	TRBV12-3/TRBV12-4	TRBJ2-1
CASSPYTDSGNTIYF	TRBV18	TRBJ1-3
CAISESAGGNTIYF	TRBV10-3	TRBJ1-3
CASSLVNTEAFF	TRBV5-4	TRBJ1-1
CASSQDRDSRKTQYF	TRBV4-3	TRBJ2-5
CASSLEQAIDTQYF	TRBV11-2	TRBJ2-3
CASSGGIHLSFNQPQHF	TRBV19	TRBJ1-5
CASSLRPIGKEQFF	TRBV28	TRBJ2-1
CASSDRGQPQHF	TRBV6-4	TRBJ1-5
CASSISVNQPQHF	TRBV19	TRBJ1-5
CASSQDRGNGYTF	TRBV27	TRBJ1-2
CAISEGSYGYTF	TRBV10-3	TRBJ1-2
CASSLDRGGGETQYF	TRBV7-7	TRBJ2-5
CASSGLETGGFYGYTF	TRBV6-1	TRBJ1-2
CATSRDRSGANVLTF	TRBV15	TRBJ2-6
CASSSDRERANVLTF	TRBV5-1	TRBJ2-6
CASSLSYEQYF	TRBV2	TRBJ2-7
CASSQDLGTRVTDTQYF	TRBV4-1	TRBJ2-3
CASSTTGTGPLRGYTF	TRBV5-6	TRBJ1-2
CASSNQAGTLYQPQHF	TRBV19	TRBJ1-5
CASSLRQGNEKLFF	TRBV5-4	TRBJ1-4
CASRPGGYGYTF	TRBV28	TRBJ1-2